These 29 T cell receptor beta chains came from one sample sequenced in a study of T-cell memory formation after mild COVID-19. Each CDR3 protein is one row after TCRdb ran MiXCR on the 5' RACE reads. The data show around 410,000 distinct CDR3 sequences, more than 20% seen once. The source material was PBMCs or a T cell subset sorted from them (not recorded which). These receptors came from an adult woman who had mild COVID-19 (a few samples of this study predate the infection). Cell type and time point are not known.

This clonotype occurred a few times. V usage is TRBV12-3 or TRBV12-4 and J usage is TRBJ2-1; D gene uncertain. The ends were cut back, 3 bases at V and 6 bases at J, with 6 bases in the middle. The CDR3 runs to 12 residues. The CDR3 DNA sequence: TGTGCCAGCAGTTTGTGGCTCAATGAGCAGTTCTTC. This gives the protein CASSLWLNEQFF.

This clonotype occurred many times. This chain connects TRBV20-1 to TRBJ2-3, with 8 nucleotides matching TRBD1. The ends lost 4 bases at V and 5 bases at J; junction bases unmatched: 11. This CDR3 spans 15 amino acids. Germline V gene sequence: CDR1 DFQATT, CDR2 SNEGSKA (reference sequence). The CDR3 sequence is CSATMTGARGDTQYF. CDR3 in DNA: TGCAGTGCTACGATGACAGGGGCGAGGGGAGATACGCAGTATTTT.

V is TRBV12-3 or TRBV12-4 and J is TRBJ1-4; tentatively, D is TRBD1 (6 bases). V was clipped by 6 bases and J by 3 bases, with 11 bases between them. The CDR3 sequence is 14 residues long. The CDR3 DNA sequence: TGTGCCAGCAGGAGAGGGGGTGCTAATGAAAAACTGTTTTTT. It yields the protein CASRRGGANEKLFF.

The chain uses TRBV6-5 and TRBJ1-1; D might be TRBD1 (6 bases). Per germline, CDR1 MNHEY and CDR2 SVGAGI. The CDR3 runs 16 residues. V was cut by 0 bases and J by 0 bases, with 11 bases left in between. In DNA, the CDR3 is TGTGCCAGCAGTTACTCGACAGGATCCATGAACACTGAAGCTTTCTTT. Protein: CASSYSTGSMNTEAFF.

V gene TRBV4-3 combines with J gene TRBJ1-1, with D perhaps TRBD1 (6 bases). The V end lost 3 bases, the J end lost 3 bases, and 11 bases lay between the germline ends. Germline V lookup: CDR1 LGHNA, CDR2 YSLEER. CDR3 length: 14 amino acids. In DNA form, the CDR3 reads TGCGCCAGCAGCCATTCTCAGGGGTACACTGAAGCTTTCTTT. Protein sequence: CASSHSQGYTEAFF.

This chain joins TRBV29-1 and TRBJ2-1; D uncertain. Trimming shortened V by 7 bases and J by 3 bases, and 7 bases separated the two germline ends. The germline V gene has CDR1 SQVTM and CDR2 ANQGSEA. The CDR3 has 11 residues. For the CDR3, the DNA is TGCAGCGGGGAAGTCTACAATGAGCAGTTCTTC. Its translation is CSGEVYNEQFF.

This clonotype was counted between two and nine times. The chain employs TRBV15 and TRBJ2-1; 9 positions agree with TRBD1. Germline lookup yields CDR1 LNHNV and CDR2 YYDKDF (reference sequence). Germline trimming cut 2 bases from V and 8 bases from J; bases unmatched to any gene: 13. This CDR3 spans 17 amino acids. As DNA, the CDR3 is TGTGCCACCAGCAGACGACATCCGGGACAGGGTTTTTATGAGCAGTTCTTC. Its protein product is CATSRRHPGQGFYEQFF.

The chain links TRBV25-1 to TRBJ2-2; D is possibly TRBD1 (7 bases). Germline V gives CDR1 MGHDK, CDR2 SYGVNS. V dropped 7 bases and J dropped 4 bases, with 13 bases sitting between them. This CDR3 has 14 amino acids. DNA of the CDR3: TGTGCCAGCATGGAGGGGGCCGGCACCGGGGAGCTGTTTTTT. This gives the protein CASMEGAGTGELFF.

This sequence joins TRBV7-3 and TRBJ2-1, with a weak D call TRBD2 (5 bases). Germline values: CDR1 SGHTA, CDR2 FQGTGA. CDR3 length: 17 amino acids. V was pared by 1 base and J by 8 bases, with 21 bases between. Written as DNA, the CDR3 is TGTGCCAGCAGCTTAAGAATCATGGCGGGTGGAGACGATGAGCAGTTCTTC. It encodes CASSLRIMAGGDDEQFF.

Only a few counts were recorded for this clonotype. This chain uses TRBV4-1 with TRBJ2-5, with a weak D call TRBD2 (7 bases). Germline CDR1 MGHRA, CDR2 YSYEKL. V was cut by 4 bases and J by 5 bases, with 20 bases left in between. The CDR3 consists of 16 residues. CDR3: CASSPRVRGEGETQYF. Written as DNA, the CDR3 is TGCGCCAGCAGCCCTCGAGTTAGGGGGGAGGGGGAGACCCAGTACTTC.

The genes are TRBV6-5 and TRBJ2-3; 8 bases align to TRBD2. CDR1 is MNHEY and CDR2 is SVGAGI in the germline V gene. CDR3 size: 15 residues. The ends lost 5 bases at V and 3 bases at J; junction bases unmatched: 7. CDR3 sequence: CASSPNGGVTDTQYF. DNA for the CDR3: TGTGCCAGCAGTCCCAACGGGGGGGTAACAGATACGCAGTATTTT.

The CDR3 DNA reads as TGCAGCGTTGGGATGGTACCCGGGACTAGCGGGATCACAGATACGCAGTATTTT. It translates to CSVGMVPGTSGITDTQYF. The V gene is TRBV29-1, the J gene TRBJ2-3; 13 bases line up with TRBD2. CDR1 is SQVTM and CDR2 is ANQGSEA in the germline V gene. With V trimmed by 4 bases and J by 2 bases, 12 bases remained unmatched. This CDR3 has 18 residues.

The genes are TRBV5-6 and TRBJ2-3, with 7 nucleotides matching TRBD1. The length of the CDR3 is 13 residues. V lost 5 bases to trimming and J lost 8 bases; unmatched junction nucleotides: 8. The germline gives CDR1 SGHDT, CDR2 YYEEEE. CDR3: CASSFNRGATQYF. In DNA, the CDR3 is TGTGCCAGCAGTTTCAACAGGGGTGCTACGCAGTATTTT.

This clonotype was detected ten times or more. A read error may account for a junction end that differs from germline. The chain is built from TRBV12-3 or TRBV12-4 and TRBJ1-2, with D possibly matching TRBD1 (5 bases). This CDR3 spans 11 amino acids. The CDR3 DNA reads TGTGCCAGCAGTTTAGACAGGACCAAGCACTTC. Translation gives CASSLDRTKHF.

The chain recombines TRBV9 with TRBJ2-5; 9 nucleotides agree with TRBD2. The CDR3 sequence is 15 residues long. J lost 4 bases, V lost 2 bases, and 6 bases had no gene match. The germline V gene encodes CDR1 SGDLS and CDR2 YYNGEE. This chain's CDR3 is CASSVFSGGSETQYF. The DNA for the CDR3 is TGTGCCAGCAGCGTCTTTAGCGGGGGTTCAGAGACCCAGTACTTC. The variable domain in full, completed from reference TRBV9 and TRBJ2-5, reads DSGVTQTPKHLITATGQRVTLRCSPRSGDLSVYWYQQSLDQGLQFLIQYYNGEERAKGNILERFSAQQFPDLHSELNLSSLELGDSALYFCASSVFSGGSETQYFGPGTRLLVL.

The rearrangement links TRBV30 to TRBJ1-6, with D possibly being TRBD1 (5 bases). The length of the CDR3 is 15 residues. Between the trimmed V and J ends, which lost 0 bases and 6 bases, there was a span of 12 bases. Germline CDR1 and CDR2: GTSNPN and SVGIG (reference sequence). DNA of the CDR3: TGTGCCTGGAGTGTTTCCGGGACCGGTAATTCACCCCTCCACTTT. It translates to CAWSVSGTGNSPLHF.

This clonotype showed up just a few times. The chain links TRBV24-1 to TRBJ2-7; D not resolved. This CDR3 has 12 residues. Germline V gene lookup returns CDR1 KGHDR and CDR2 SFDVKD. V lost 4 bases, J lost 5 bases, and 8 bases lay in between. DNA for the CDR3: TGTGCCACCAGTGACCCTGTGGACGAGCAGTACTTC. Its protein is CATSDPVDEQYF.

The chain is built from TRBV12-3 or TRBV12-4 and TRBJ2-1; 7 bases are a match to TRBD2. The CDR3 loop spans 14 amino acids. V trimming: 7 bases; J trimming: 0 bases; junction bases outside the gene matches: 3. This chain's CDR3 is CASKAGSSYNEQFF. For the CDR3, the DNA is TGTGCCAGCAAAGCGGGAAGCTCCTACAATGAGCAGTTCTTC.

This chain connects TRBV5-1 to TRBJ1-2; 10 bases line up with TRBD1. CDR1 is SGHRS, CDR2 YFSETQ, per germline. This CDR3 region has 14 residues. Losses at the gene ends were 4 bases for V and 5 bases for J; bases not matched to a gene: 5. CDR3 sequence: CASSHGQGGYGYTF. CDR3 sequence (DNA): TGCGCCAGCAGCCACGGACAGGGGGGATATGGCTACACCTTC. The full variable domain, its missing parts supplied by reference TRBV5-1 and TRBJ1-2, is KAGVTQTPRYLIKTRGQQVTLSCSPISGHRSVSWYQQTPGQGLQFLFEYFSETQRNKGNFPGRFSGRQFSNSRSEMNVSTLELGDSALYLCASSHGQGGYGYTFGSGTRLTVV.

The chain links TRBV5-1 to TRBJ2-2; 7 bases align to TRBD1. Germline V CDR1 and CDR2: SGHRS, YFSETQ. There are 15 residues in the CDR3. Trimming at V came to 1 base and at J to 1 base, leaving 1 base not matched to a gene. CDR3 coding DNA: TGCGCCAGCAGCTTGCAGGGGGAGAACACCGGGGAGCTGTTTTTT. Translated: CASSLQGENTGELFF. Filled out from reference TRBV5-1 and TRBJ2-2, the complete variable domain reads KAGVTQTPRYLIKTRGQQVTLSCSPISGHRSVSWYQQTPGQGLQFLFEYFSETQRNKGNFPGRFSGRQFSNSRSEMNVSTLELGDSALYLCASSLQGENTGELFFGEGSRLTVL.

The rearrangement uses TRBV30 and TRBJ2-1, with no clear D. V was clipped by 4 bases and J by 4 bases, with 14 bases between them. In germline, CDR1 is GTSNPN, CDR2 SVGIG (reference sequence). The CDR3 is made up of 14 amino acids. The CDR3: CAWKIHSRYNEQFF. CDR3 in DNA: TGTGCCTGGAAAATCCACTCCCGTTACAATGAGCAGTTCTTC. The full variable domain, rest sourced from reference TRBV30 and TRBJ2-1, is SQTIHQWPATLVQPVGSPLSLECTVEGTSNPNLYWYRQAAGRGLQLLFYSVGIGQISSEVPQNLSASRPQDRQFILSSKKLLLSDSGFYLCAWKIHSRYNEQFFGPGTRLTVL.

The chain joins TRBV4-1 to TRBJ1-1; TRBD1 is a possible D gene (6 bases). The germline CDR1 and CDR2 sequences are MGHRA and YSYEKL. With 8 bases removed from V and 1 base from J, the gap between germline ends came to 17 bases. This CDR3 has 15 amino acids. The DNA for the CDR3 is TGCGCCAGCGTAATGACGGGGGCTCGGAACACTGAAGCTTTCTTT. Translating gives CASVMTGARNTEAFF.

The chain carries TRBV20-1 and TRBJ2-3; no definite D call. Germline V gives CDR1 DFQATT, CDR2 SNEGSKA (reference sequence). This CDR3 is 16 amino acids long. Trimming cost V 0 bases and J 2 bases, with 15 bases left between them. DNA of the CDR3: TGCAGTGCTAGAGATTCGGTCCAGCCCTCCACAGATACGCAGTATTTT. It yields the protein CSARDSVQPSTDTQYF.

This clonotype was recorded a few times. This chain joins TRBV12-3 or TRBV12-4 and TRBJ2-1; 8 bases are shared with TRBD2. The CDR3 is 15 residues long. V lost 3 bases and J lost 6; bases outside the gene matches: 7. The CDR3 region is CASSLTGGYSNEQFF. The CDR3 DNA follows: TGTGCCAGCAGTTTGACGGGAGGGTACTCCAATGAGCAGTTCTTC.

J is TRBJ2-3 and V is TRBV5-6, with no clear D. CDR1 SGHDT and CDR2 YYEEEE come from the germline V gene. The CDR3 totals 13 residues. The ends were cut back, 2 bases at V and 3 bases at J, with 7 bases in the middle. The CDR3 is CASSFVATDTQYF. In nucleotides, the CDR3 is TGTGCCAGCAGCTTCGTGGCTACAGATACGCAGTATTTT. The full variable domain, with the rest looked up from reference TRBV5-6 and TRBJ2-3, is DAGVTQSPTHLIKTRGQQVTLRCSPKSGHDTVSWYQQALGQGPQFIFQYYEEEERQRGNFPDRFSGHQFPNYSSELNVNALLLGDSALYLCASSFVATDTQYFGPGTRLTVL.

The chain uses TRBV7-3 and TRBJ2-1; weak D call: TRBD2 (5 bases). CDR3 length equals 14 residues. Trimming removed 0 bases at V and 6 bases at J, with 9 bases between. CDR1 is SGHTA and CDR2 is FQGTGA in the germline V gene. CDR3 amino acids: CASSLTGGFNEQFF. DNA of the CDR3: TGTGCCAGCAGCTTAACAGGCGGGTTCAATGAGCAGTTCTTC.

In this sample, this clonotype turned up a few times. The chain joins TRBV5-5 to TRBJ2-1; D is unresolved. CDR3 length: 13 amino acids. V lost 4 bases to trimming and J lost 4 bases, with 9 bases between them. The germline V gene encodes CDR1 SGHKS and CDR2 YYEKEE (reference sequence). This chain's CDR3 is CASSPDKYNEQFF. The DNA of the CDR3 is TGTGCCAGCAGCCCAGACAAGTACAATGAGCAGTTCTTC.

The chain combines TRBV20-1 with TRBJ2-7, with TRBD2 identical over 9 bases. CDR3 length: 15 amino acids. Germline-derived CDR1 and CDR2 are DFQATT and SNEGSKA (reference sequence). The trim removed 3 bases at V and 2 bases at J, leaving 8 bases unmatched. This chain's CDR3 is CSARVLAGRAYEQYF. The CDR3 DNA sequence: TGCAGTGCTAGGGTCCTAGCGGGAAGGGCCTACGAGCAGTACTTC.

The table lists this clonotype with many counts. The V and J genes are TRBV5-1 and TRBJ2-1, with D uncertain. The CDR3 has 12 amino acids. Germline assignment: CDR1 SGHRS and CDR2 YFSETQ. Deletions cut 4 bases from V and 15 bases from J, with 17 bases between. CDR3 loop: CASSPKDPPWFF. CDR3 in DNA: TGCGCCAGCAGCCCGAAGGACCCACCCTGGTTCTTC.